Presented here are 7 T cell receptor beta chains from one specimen sequenced in a study of blood T cell repertoires in COVID-19. Using immunoSEQ multiplex PCR, the repertoire was profiled, and TCRdb retains in-frame clones only, with some absent. The table shows a few hundred thousand clones, with about 88% occurring only once. Sequencing was performed on PBMCs or T cells enriched from blood (not recorded which). These receptors originate from a woman between 40 and 50 years old who had recovered from COVID-19.

The rearrangement uses TRBV7-8 and TRBJ2-6; TRBD2 might be the D (7 bases). The CDR3 spans 20 residues. V lost 7 bases to trimming and J lost 2 bases, with 27 bases between them. CDR1 is SGHVS and CDR2 is FQNEAQ in the germline V gene. The CDR3 DNA follows: TGTGCCAGCATCAGAGGAGGGGGGGTACCCACTCCGACTGGGGCCAACGTCCTGACTTTC. Its translation is CASIRGGGVPTPTGANVLTF.

DNA for the CDR3: TGTGCCAGCAGCCAAGGACTTTGGAATAACTATGGCTACACCTTC. Protein product: CASSQGLWNNYGYTF. The chain combines TRBV3-1 (or the pseudogene TRBV3-2) with TRBJ1-2; no reliable D call. The germline V gene has CDR1 LGHDT and CDR2 YNNKEL (reference sequence). V was pared by 1 base and J by 1 base, with 10 bases between. The CDR3 is made up of 15 amino acids.

This chain joins TRBV12-3 or TRBV12-4 and TRBJ2-7; maybe TRBD1 (5 bases). The CDR3 extends over 13 amino acids. V lost 6 bases and J lost 5, with 14 bases in between. CDR3 loop: CASSFIQGHEQYF. For the CDR3, the DNA is TGTGCCAGCAGCTTTATCCAGGGCCACGAGCAGTACTTC.

The V call is TRBV30, the J call TRBJ1-1; no definite D call. Trimming left V 1 base short and J 7 bases short, with 22 bases between. This CDR3 is 16 amino acids long. Germline loops: CDR1 GTSNPN, CDR2 SVGIG (reference sequence). The CDR3 loop reads CAWSGWVKEETVEAFF. DNA of the CDR3: TGTGCCTGGAGTGGATGGGTTAAAGAGGAAACGGTTGAAGCTTTCTTT. Variable domain in full (rest from reference TRBV30 and TRBJ1-1): SQTIHQWPATLVQPVGSPLSLECTVEGTSNPNLYWYRQAAGRGLQLLFYSVGIGQISSEVPQNLSASRPQDRQFILSSKKLLLSDSGFYLCAWSGWVKEETVEAFFGQGTRLTVV.

As concerns this clone: One end of the junction does not line up with germline, which may come from a read error. The chain couples TRBV7-3 to TRBJ1-5; 9 nucleotides line up with TRBD1. CDR1 is SGHTA, CDR2 FQGTGA, per germline. The CDR3 is made up of 18 amino acids. CDR3 nucleotide sequence: TGTGCCAGCAGTTTAATGGGACAGGGTGAATCTAGCAATCAGCCCCAGCATTTT. Translating gives CASSLMGQGESSNQPQHF.

The rearrangement joins TRBV29-1 to TRBJ2-3; maybe TRBD1 (5 bases). V was shortened by 5 bases and J by 0 bases, with 15 bases between the two germline ends. The germline V gene encodes CDR1 SQVTM and CDR2 ANQGSEA. The CDR3 is made up of 15 amino acids. The CDR3 sequence: CSVRGSANSTDTQYF. In DNA, the CDR3 is TGCAGCGTTAGGGGATCTGCGAATAGCACAGATACGCAGTATTTT.

This rearrangement joins TRBV14 to TRBJ2-7; 8 bases are a match to TRBD1. Trimming cost V 1 base and J 11 bases; bases outside gene matches: 1. Germline CDR1 reads SGHDN; CDR2 reads FVKESK. The CDR3 contains 11 residues. CDR3 in DNA: TGTGCCAGCAGCCAAGGGGACAGGAAGTACTTC. Translation gives CASSQGDRKYF.